Below are 9 T cell receptor beta chains sequenced from a single sample in a study of graft-versus-host responses after intestinal transplantation. Antigens for these TCRs are unknown. Assay: immunoSEQ multiplex PCR; the TCRdb copy retains only in-frame clones and omits some. The data contain some 95,000 clones, roughly nine tenths of them singletons. This sample comprised unstimulated CD8+ T cells sorted from spleen or lymph node cells, obtained before intestinal transplant. Source of these receptors: a human donor who received an intestinal transplant.

J is TRBJ2-3 and V is TRBV4-3; D not certain. This CDR3 has 15 amino acids. Germline V gene lookup returns CDR1 LGHNA and CDR2 YSLEER. Trimming removed 1 base from V and 1 base from J, with 9 bases in between. The CDR3 is CASSQGAAGTDTQYF. The DNA for the CDR3 is TGCGCCAGCAGCCAAGGGGCAGCTGGCACAGATACGCAGTATTTT.

This sequence joins TRBV5-5 and TRBJ1-1; no firm D call. This CDR3 is built from 14 residues. V was shortened by 1 base and J by 4 bases, with 11 bases between the two germline ends. Per the germline V gene, CDR1 is SGHKS and CDR2 is YYEKEE (reference sequence). CDR3 bases: TGTGCCAGCAGCTTGTACTGGGAGAGCACTGAAGCTTTCTTT. Residues: CASSLYWESTEAFF.

The chain uses TRBV5-4 and TRBJ2-7, with 12 bases that match TRBD2. The CDR3 is 16 amino acids. Germline loops: CDR1 SGHNT, CDR2 YYREEE (reference sequence). The V and J ends lost 3 bases and 2 bases, in that order; junction bases with no gene match: 6. As DNA, the CDR3 is TGTGCCAGCAGCTCCGGGACTAGCGGGCAACCCTACGAGCAGTACTTC. Translation: CASSSGTSGQPYEQYF.

The rearrangement links TRBV11-2 to TRBJ2-7; the match to TRBD1 covers 7 bases. The CDR3 runs 15 residues. Germline values: CDR1 SGHAT, CDR2 FQNNGV. V lost 7 bases, J lost 1 base, and 10 bases stayed unmatched. CDR3 in DNA: TGTGCCAGCACATCTGGACAGGATCCTTCCTACGAGCAGTACTTC. Translation gives CASTSGQDPSYEQYF.

CDR3 loop: CASSSSPTDFKSYNEQFF. CDR3 bases: TGCGCCAGCAGCTCCTCCCCGACGGACTTCAAGTCCTACAATGAGCAGTTCTTC. V gene TRBV5-1 combines with J gene TRBJ2-1, with a possible D match to TRBD2 (5 bases). The length of the CDR3 is 18 residues. Trimming stripped 3 bases from V and 1 base from J, with 20 bases between. Germline assignment: CDR1 SGHRS and CDR2 YFSETQ.

In this sample, this clone turned up once. This chain uses TRBV15 with TRBJ2-1, with 9 bases fitting TRBD2. V lost 4 bases, J lost 6 bases, and 4 bases stayed unmatched. Germline V gene data show CDR1 as LNHNV and CDR2 as YYDKDF (reference sequence). The CDR3 extends over 14 amino acids. The CDR3 reads CATSNAGGINEQFF. The CDR3 nucleotides read TGTGCCACCAGCAACGCGGGGGGGATCAATGAGCAGTTCTTC.

As regards this clone: Other nucleotide sequences from this sample produce the same CDR3. The V call is TRBV19, the J call TRBJ1-5; tentatively, D is TRBD1 (5 bases). Between the trimmed V and J ends, which lost 3 bases and 7 bases, there was a span of 13 bases. The CDR3 spans 14 residues. Germline V gene lookup returns CDR1 LNHDA and CDR2 SQIVND (reference sequence). The CDR3 DNA reads as TGTGCCAGTAGTATTGGGGCGGGGGGACAGCCCCAGCATTTT. Its protein is CASSIGAGGQPQHF.

The chain uses TRBV5-8 and TRBJ1-1, with a possible D match to TRBD1 (6 bases). From germline, CDR1 is SGHTS and CDR2 YDEGEE. Between the trimmed V and J ends, which lost 4 bases and 4 bases, there was a span of 14 bases. The CDR3 is 14 amino acids. The DNA of the CDR3 is TGTGCCAGCAGCATCAGGGGCTGGGGCACTGAAGCTTTCTTT. This translates into CASSIRGWGTEAFF.

The chain has TRBV14 and TRBJ2-1; TRBD2 agrees at 7 bases. In germline, CDR1 is SGHDN, CDR2 FVKESK. V lost 1 base and J lost 3; bases outside the gene matches: 6. The CDR3 loop spans 16 amino acids. This CDR3 reads CASSQVTSAYYNEQFF. For the CDR3, the DNA is TGTGCCAGCAGCCAAGTCACTAGCGCCTACTACAATGAGCAGTTCTTC. Looking up the rest from reference TRBV14 and TRBJ2-1 gives the full variable domain: EAGVTQFPSHSVIEKGQTVTLRCDPISGHDNLYWYRRVMGKEIKFLLHFVKESKQDESGMPNNRFLAERTGGTYSTLKVQPAELEDSGVYFCASSQVTSAYYNEQFFGPGTRLTVL.